The source of this T cell receptor beta chain is a study of shared clonotypes between healthy human individuals (dated by TCRdb to 2018 to 2020). Regarding the study in general: The cohort comprised a couple of women and three men aged 18 to 49 years. For each donor, CD4 naive and CD4 memory were each given three plates, CD8 naive was given two plates, and CD8 memory was given one plate. Leukapheresis yielded between about 0.85 and 9 billion PBMCs per donor. Blood TCR repertoires of four to six healthy adults were deeply sequenced to estimate repertoire size and the extent of clonotype sharing between individuals. To increase sequencing depth and limit assay-specific biases, different laboratories used diverse techniques to prepare libraries and sequence TCR repertoires.

This clone was seen a single time. What antigen it recognizes has not been identified. No base quality information exists; no much larger clone differs at one position. What the study reported, not specific to this receptor: Higher generation probabilities were observed for clonotypes shared by all four sorted-subset donors than for non-shared clonotypes. Sampling was restricted to blood, and TCR repertoires in tissues likely differ from the TCR repertoires found in blood. Estimated clonotype richness was generally larger for naive than for memory subsets. The genetic and exposure-history diversity represented was limited by the small number of donors. Incomplete sequencing was indicated by rarefaction of sorted-subset datasets, despite the large sequencing depth. Pairwise subsampling indicated that sequencing depth was expected to affect the degree of clonotype sharing among donors. Sharing across four donors was observed for roughly 5.4% of naive CD4, less than 4% of naive CD8, roughly 2.3% of memory CD4, and roughly 0.4% of memory CD8 clonotypes.

Healthy HIV-negative adults with no recently reported acute infections or vaccinations were included as donors. All donors were Caucasian adults living in Nashville, Tennessee, USA. CD4+ T cells were enriched by magnetic negative selection, after which naive cells were positively selected on CD45RA and the negative fraction was taken as the memory subset. Blood was obtained by leukapheresis, after which PBMCs were separated by Ficoll-Histopaque density gradient centrifugation and cryopreserved in liquid nitrogen vapor phase. Analytical flow cytometry was used to check the purity and quantity of every magnetically sorted T cell population. Genomic DNA was isolated from each sorted fraction and quantified by UV absorbance on a Nanodrop 2000c. TCR CDR3 regions were amplified from genomic DNA by multiplex PCR using the deep immunoSEQ assay. For each cell subset, the extracted genomic DNA was distributed evenly across all wells of several immunoSEQ 96-well plates, and each plate served as one replicate. For sorted subsets, roughly 0.2 ug genomic DNA, equal to 25,000 to 35,000 T cell genomes, was loaded into each replicate PCR. Purified libraries were quantified with a Qubit 3.0 fluorometer, sized on a Bioanalyzer 2100, and re-quantified with the KAPA Library Quantification kit. Every immunoSEQ 96-well plate was sequenced on a dedicated single-read 150-cycle Illumina NextSeq 550 flow cell. The study's own analysis went as follows. The immunoSEQ output contained only junctional sequences without quality scores, so filtering could not match that applied to full-length reads. Sequences were annotated with PyIR, a Python wrapper for IgBLAST v1.9, and V/J genes and CDR3 were assigned using IMGT germline references. Reads were filtered out if the reads had weak V/J assignments (E-value above 1e-6), no CDR3, stop codons, out-of-frame junctions, or ambiguous translated residues. A V3J clonotype was defined by an identical inferred V gene, J gene, and CDR3 amino acid sequence. Percentage overlap between repertoires was calculated by dividing the number of shared unique clonotypes by the size of the smaller repertoire. RTK rarefaction, the Chao1 estimator, and Recon v2.1 estimates of unobserved clonotypes were used to assess repertoire richness. Generation probabilities for all TCRbeta clonotypes obtained by the gDNA method from several donors were computed using OLGA. The immuneACCESS repertoire file appears here via TCRdb, limited to in-frame rearrangements. These files lack a portion of the clones; in checked studies, under half of the deficit traces to unresolved V genes, and the cause of the others is not known. The D gene and trimming were derived from the DNA, and the V and J assignments and clone size from that table. Counted in this sample were 2 million to 2.5 million clones; 95% of them appeared once. The ten largest clonotypes hold 0.13% of the sample.

V gives up 1 base and J gives up 1 base, and the segment between their germline ends measures 5 bases. CDR3 length: 14 amino acids, cysteine to phenylalanine. Here the CDR3 DNA is all that survives: 42 bases in frame from base 1. CDR1 is given as MNHEY and CDR2 as SVGAGI, both from the germline V gene. Here the chain combines TRBV6-5 and TRBJ1-5, with the D gene too uncertain to name. The TCR comes from a man aged 18-30 years in good health. Sequencing was done on a sample of naive CD4+ T cells sorted from blood. Taken with the paper, the label for cell subset or site translates to: CD45RA+ positively selected. The CDR3 region reads CASSYLASNQPQHF. The DNA sequence reads TGTGCCAGCAGTTACTTGGCGAGCAATCAGCCCCAGCATTTT.